This entry describes one T cell receptor beta chain. The CDR3 is 16 residues long. V was pared by 5 bases and J by 5 bases, with 19 bases between. Looked up from germline, CDR1 is LGHNA and CDR2 is YNFKEQ. The table came from immunoSEQ multiplex PCR; TCRdb's copy has only in-frame clones and leaves some out. The repertoire includes more than 200,000 clones, approximately 86% of them detected once, and approximately 2% sits in the top ten. These data belong to a study of blood T cell repertoires in COVID-19. The material sequenced was peripheral blood. The clonotype comes from a man aged 30 to 45 with active or convalescent COVID-19. The J gene is TRBJ2-1, the V gene TRBV4-2; a possible D gene is TRBD1 (5 bases). The CDR3 spells CASSETTGKGDNEQFF. The CDR3 DNA reads as TGTGCCAGCAGCGAAACCACAGGAAAAGGGGACAATGAGCAGTTCTTC.